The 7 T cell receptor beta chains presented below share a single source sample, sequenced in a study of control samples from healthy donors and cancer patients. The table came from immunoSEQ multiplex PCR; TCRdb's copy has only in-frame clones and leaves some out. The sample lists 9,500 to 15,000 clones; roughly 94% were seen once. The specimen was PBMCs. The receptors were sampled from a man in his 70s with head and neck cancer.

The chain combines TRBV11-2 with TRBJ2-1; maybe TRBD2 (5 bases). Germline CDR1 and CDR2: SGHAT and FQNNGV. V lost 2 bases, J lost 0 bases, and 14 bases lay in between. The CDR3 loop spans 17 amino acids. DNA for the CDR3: TGTGCCAGCAGCTTAAATCGCGTGACTACCTCCTACAATGAGCAGTTCTTC. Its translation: CASSLNRVTTSYNEQFF.

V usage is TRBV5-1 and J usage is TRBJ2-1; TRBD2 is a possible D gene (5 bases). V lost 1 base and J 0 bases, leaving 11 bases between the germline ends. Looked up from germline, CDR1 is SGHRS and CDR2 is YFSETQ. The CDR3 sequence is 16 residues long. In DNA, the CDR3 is TGCGCCAGCAGCTTGAATCTTGGGAGCTCCTACAATGAGCAGTTCTTC. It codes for CASSLNLGSSYNEQFF.

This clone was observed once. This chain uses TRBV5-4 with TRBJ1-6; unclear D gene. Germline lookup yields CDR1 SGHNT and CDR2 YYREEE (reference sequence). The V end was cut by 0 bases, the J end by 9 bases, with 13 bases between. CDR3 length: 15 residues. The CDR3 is CASSLGEFGSSPLHF. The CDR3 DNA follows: TGTGCCAGCAGCTTGGGGGAATTCGGTTCTTCACCCCTCCACTTT.

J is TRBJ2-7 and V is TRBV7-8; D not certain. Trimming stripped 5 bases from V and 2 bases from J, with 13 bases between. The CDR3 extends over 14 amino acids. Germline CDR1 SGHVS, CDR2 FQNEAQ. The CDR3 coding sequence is TGTGCCAGCAGCCCCCAAGGAACTCCCTACGAGCAGTACTTC. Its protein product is CASSPQGTPYEQYF. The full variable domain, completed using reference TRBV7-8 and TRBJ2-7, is GAGVSQSPRYKVAKRGQDVALRCDPISGHVSLFWYQQALGQGPEFLTYFQNEAQLDKSGLPSDRFFAERPEGSVSTLKIQRTQQEDSAVYLCASSPQGTPYEQYFGPGTRLTVT.

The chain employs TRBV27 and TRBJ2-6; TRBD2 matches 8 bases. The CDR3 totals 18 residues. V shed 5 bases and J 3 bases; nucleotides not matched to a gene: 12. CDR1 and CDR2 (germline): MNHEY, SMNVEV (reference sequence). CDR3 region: CASSRQPGGGLGANVLTF. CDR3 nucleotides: TGTGCCAGCAGTCGTCAACCCGGCGGGGGGCTTGGGGCCAACGTCCTGACTTTC.

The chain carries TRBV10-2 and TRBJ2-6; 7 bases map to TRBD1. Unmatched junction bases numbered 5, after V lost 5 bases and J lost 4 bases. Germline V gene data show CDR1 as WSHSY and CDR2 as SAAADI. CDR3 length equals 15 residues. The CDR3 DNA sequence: TGCGCCAGCAGTCCCACAGGGGTCGGGGCCAACGTCCTGACTTTC. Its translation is CASSPTGVGANVLTF.

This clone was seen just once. The CDR3 sequence: CASSTRDRGRFGELFF. The CDR3, as DNA: TGTGCCAGCAGCACCCGGGACAGGGGGCGTTTTGGGGAGCTGTTTTTT. V usage is TRBV7-2 and J usage is TRBJ2-2; 12 positions match TRBD1. V shed 5 bases and J 8 bases; nucleotides not matched to a gene: 9. There are 16 residues in the CDR3. Per germline, CDR1 SGHTA and CDR2 FQGNSA.